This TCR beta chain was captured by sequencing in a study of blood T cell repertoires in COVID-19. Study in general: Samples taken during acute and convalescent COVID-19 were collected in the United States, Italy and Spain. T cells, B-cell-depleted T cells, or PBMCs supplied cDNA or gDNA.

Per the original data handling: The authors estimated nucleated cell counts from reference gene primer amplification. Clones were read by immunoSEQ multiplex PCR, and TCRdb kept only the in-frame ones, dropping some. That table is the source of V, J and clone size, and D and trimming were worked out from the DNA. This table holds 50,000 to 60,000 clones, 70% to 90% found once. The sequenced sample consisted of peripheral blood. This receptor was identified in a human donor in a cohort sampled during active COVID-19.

In DNA, the CDR3 is TGTGCCAGCAGCTTTCGGAGGACCGCCGTGGGGACCGGGGAGCTGTTTTTT. Protein sequence: CASSFRRTAVGTGELFF. V is TRBV7-8 and J is TRBJ2-2; tentatively, D is TRBD2 (5 bases). The V gene lost 3 bases and the J gene lost 5 bases, with 19 bases spanning the gap. Germline-derived CDR1 and CDR2 are SGHVS and FQNEAQ. This CDR3 contains 17 residues. The full variable domain, rest sourced from reference TRBV7-8 and TRBJ2-2, is GAGVSQSPRYKVAKRGQDVALRCDPISGHVSLFWYQQALGQGPEFLTYFQNEAQLDKSGLPSDRFFAERPEGSVSTLKIQRTQQEDSAVYLCASSFRRTAVGTGELFFGEGSRLTVL.